What follows are 29 T cell receptor beta chains derived from one specimen sequenced in a study of cytomegalovirus exposure and HLA in healthy donors (dated by TCRdb to the late 2010s). Library construction relied on the immunoSEQ multiplex PCR assay. The table comes from immuneACCESS by way of TCRdb, which keeps in-frame sequences with V and J called. Part of the clones is missing from these tables; in studies checked, under half for an unresolved V gene and the rest for unknown reasons. The sample table shows about 200,000 clones, and approximately 87% are seen once. In total, the top ten clones hold 4.5% to 6% of the sample. Sequenced material: PBMCs. The receptors derive from a woman under 30 in good health and CMV-seronegative.

This clone was recorded only once. The chain has TRBV30 and TRBJ2-3, with 11 bases fitting TRBD2. Germline-derived CDR1 and CDR2 are GTSNPN and SVGIG (reference sequence). V dropped 2 bases and J dropped 4; count of bases not matched to a gene: 5. The CDR3 sequence is 15 residues long. The CDR3 region is CAWSSLSGGADTQYF. In DNA form, the CDR3 reads TGTGCCTGGAGTTCCCTTAGCGGGGGGGCAGATACGCAGTATTTT.

This sequence joins TRBV5-4 and TRBJ2-5, with D uncertain. Per germline, CDR1 SGHNT and CDR2 YYREEE (reference sequence). The ends were cut back, 4 bases at V and 0 bases at J, with 10 bases in the middle. The CDR3 covers 14 residues. The DNA for the CDR3 is TGTGCCAGCAGCCTGACCCTGTACCAAGAGACCCAGTACTTC. Amino acid sequence: CASSLTLYQETQYF.

This chain connects TRBV19 to TRBJ1-6; the D is unclear. The V gene's germline CDR1 is LNHDA and CDR2 SQIVND (reference sequence). The CDR3 has 14 amino acids. V shed 1 base and J shed 3 bases, with 4 bases lying between them. The CDR3 coding sequence is TGTGCCAGTAGTATAGTCAGCTATAATTCACCCCTCCACTTT. As protein: CASSIVSYNSPLHF. The full variable domain, with the rest looked up from reference TRBV19 and TRBJ1-6, is DGGITQSPKYLFRKEGQNVTLSCEQNLNHDAMYWYRQDPGQGLRLIYYSQIVNDFQKGDIAEGYSVSREKKESFPLTVTSAQKNPTAFYLCASSIVSYNSPLHFGNGTRLTVT.

The chain joins TRBV15 to TRBJ2-3; D might be TRBD2 (6 bases). V gave up 1 base and J gave up 4 bases, with 12 bases separating them. The CDR3 covers 15 residues. Per germline, CDR1 LNHNV and CDR2 YYDKDF (reference sequence). This chain's CDR3 is CATSRGLGEADTQYF. CDR3 DNA sequence: TGTGCCACCAGCAGAGGCCTTGGGGAGGCAGATACGCAGTATTTT.

J is TRBJ2-7 and V is TRBV7-6; 12 positions agree with TRBD1. CDR3 length: 15 residues. The J segment lost 4 bases and the V segment lost 5 bases, leaving 6 bases of the junction unmatched. Looked up from germline, CDR1 is SGHVS and CDR2 is FNYEAQ. The CDR3 here is CASSPGTGGAYEQYF. The CDR3 DNA sequence: TGTGCCAGCAGCCCCGGGACAGGGGGCGCATACGAGCAGTACTTC.

Here the CDR3 reads CASSLDRETQYF. The CDR3 coding sequence is TGCGCCAGCAGCTTGGACAGGGAGACCCAGTACTTC. The genes are TRBV5-1 and TRBJ2-5, with D possibly being TRBD1 (5 bases). Germline V gives CDR1 SGHRS, CDR2 YFSETQ. The V gene lost 0 bases and the J gene lost 5 bases, with 5 bases spanning the gap. The CDR3 runs to 12 residues.

J is TRBJ2-2 and V is TRBV27, with 12 bases that match TRBD2. The ends lost 0 bases at V and 5 bases at J; junction bases unmatched: 4. This CDR3 comprises 17 residues. CDR1 MNHEY and CDR2 SMNVEV come from the germline V gene (reference sequence). Here the CDR3 reads CASSLSLAGGMTGELFF. The CDR3 nucleotides read TGTGCCAGCAGTTTATCCCTAGCGGGAGGGATGACCGGGGAGCTGTTTTTT.

The rearrangement uses TRBV5-1 and TRBJ1-6; 8 nucleotides agree with TRBD1. V shed 0 bases and J 7 bases; nucleotides not matched to a gene: 6. The CDR3 has 16 residues. Germline-derived CDR1 and CDR2 are SGHRS and YFSETQ. CDR3 sequence: CASSLELGQVNSPLHF. CDR3 nucleotides: TGCGCCAGCAGCTTGGAGTTGGGACAGGTCAATTCACCCCTCCACTTT.

The V and J genes are TRBV19 and TRBJ1-2, with D unresolved. The V end lost 7 bases, the J end lost 6 bases, and 21 bases lay between the germline ends. CDR3 size: 15 residues. Germline CDR1 is LNHDA and CDR2 is SQIVND (reference sequence). For the CDR3, the DNA is TGTGCCAGTAAATTATTGGGCGGGATATATGATGGCTACACCTTC. Residues: CASKLLGGIYDGYTF.

CDR3 nucleotides: TGTGCCAGCAGTACGTACAGGTCCAATGAGCAGTTCTTC. Its protein is CASSTYRSNEQFF. This chain links TRBV6-5 with TRBJ2-1; D might be TRBD1 (5 bases). Germline CDR1 MNHEY, CDR2 SVGAGI. Trimming removed 5 bases at V and 6 bases at J, with 11 bases between. CDR3 length: 13 residues.

This clone was recorded once. CDR3 nucleotide sequence: TGTGCCAGCAGCGGAGCGGGGGGGCACACAGATACGCAGTATTTT. As protein: CASSGAGGHTDTQYF. The V gene is TRBV9, the J gene TRBJ2-3; 10 positions match TRBD2. CDR1 and CDR2 from the germline V gene are SGDLS and YYNGEE. The CDR3 runs 15 residues. The J segment lost 2 bases and the V segment lost 3 bases, leaving 3 bases of the junction unmatched. Looking up the rest from reference TRBV9 and TRBJ2-3 gives the full variable domain: DSGVTQTPKHLITATGQRVTLRCSPRSGDLSVYWYQQSLDQGLQFLIQYYNGEERAKGNILERFSAQQFPDLHSELNLSSLELGDSALYFCASSGAGGHTDTQYFGPGTRLTVL.

The chain employs TRBV5-6 and TRBJ1-2; 10 positions agree with TRBD1. CDR3 length equals 14 residues. After removal of 2 bases from V and 6 bases from J, the junction contained 4 bases not matched to a gene. Germline loops: CDR1 SGHDT, CDR2 YYEEEE. The CDR3 nucleotides read TGTGCCAGCAGCTTCGACAGGGGGCGGGATGGCTACACCTTC. Protein product: CASSFDRGRDGYTF.

Only one count was recorded for this clone. The chain recombines TRBV18 with TRBJ1-1, with D possibly being TRBD1 (5 bases). V was cut by 2 bases and J by 5 bases, with 15 bases left in between. This CDR3 region has 15 residues. Germline V gives CDR1 KGHSH, CDR2 LQKENI. CDR3 bases: TGTGCCAGCTCACCAACCACGGGGGGGGAGACTGAAGCTTTCTTT. As protein: CASSPTTGGETEAFF.

The CDR3 spells CASSKYALEEQFF. The CDR3 DNA reads as TGTGCCAGCAGTAAATACGCCCTCGAGGAGCAGTTCTTC. This chain joins TRBV2 and TRBJ2-1, with unresolved D. The CDR3 length is 13 residues. Trimming left V 5 bases short and J 10 bases short, with 15 bases between. Germline V CDR1 and CDR2: SNHLY, FYNNEI. Drawing the rest from reference TRBV2 and TRBJ2-1, the complete variable domain is EPEVTQTPSHQVTQMGQEVILRCVPISNHLYFYWYRQILGQKVEFLVSFYNNEISEKSEIFDDQFSVERPDGSNFTLKIRSTKLEDSAMYFCASSKYALEEQFFGPGTRLTVL.

This rearrangement joins TRBV7-9 to TRBJ2-3, with 7 bases matching TRBD2. J gave up 1 base and V 5 bases, and 9 bases lay outside the gene matches. Germline V gives CDR1 SEHNR, CDR2 FQNEAQ (reference sequence). The CDR3 runs to 16 residues. DNA for the CDR3: TGTGCCAGCAGCCGACGAGGACTAGGGGGCACAGATACGCAGTATTTT. It is translated as CASSRRGLGGTDTQYF.

This clone was seen a few times. This chain links TRBV6-5 with TRBJ1-2; D uncertain. The CDR3 loop spans 10 amino acids. Germline V gives CDR1 MNHEY, CDR2 SVGAGI. The V end lost 10 bases, the J end lost 6 bases, and 9 bases lay between the germline ends. CDR3 DNA sequence: TGTGCCACCCGTTTAGATGGCTACACCTTC. Its translation is CATRLDGYTF.

Points on this clone: Other DNA sequences from this sample encode an identical CDR3 as well. CDR3 residues: CASRGDSYEQYF. In DNA form, the CDR3 reads TGTGCCAGCAGGGGGGACAGCTACGAGCAGTACTTC. The rearrangement uses TRBV2 and TRBJ2-7; 7 bases are shared with TRBD1. Germline V gives CDR1 SNHLY, CDR2 FYNNEI. This CDR3 contains 12 residues. V shed 6 bases, J shed 3 bases, and the junction held 2 bases outside the gene matches.

The chain employs TRBV29-1 and TRBJ2-1; TRBD1 might be the D (6 bases). V was cut by 7 bases and J by 0 bases, with 16 bases left in between. From germline, CDR1 is SQVTM and CDR2 ANQGSEA. The CDR3 runs 15 residues. Written as DNA, the CDR3 is TGCAGCGGGACAGCTGCGGTGAGCTCCTACAATGAGCAGTTCTTC. This codes for CSGTAAVSSYNEQFF.

Here the CDR3 reads CASSQFDHGTAYSYEQYF. As DNA, the CDR3 is TGCGCCAGCAGCCAATTCGACCACGGGACTGCCTATTCCTACGAGCAGTACTTC. The chain recombines TRBV4-1 with TRBJ2-7; a possible D gene is TRBD2 (6 bases). The CDR3 extends over 18 amino acids. Trimming shortened V by 2 bases and J by 1 base, and 21 bases separated the two germline ends. Germline V gives CDR1 MGHRA, CDR2 YSYEKL.

This clone came up a few times. This chain connects TRBV18 to TRBJ1-5; D not resolved. V was trimmed by 2 bases and J by 0 bases, leaving 5 bases between them. The CDR3 loop spans 14 amino acids. Looked up from germline, CDR1 is KGHSH and CDR2 is LQKENI. CDR3 sequence reads: CASSPTDSNQPQHF. For the CDR3, the DNA is TGTGCCAGCTCACCAACGGATAGCAATCAGCCCCAGCATTTT.

This chain uses TRBV11-3 with TRBJ2-1; the match to TRBD2 covers 12 bases. CDR1 is SGHNT, CDR2 YENEEA, per germline. The CDR3 extends over 16 amino acids. Losses at the gene ends were 4 bases for V and 6 bases for J; bases not matched to a gene: 7. The CDR3 sequence: CASSSPLAGGTNEQFF. The CDR3 DNA reads TGTGCCAGCAGCTCCCCCCTAGCGGGAGGGACCAATGAGCAGTTCTTC.

This chain links TRBV5-6 with TRBJ2-2; unclear D gene. CDR1 is SGHDT and CDR2 is YYEEEE in the germline V gene. Deletions cut 2 bases from V and 5 bases from J, with 10 bases between. The CDR3 is 14 amino acids. The CDR3 DNA reads as TGTGCCAGCAGCTTTGGGCACCCTACCGGGGAGCTGTTTTTT. Residues: CASSFGHPTGELFF.

The chain has TRBV7-6 and TRBJ2-7, with TRBD1 as a possible D gene (7 bases). Trimming left V 5 bases short and J 5 bases short, with 13 bases between. CDR3 length equals 13 residues. Germline CDR1 SGHVS, CDR2 FNYEAQ. The CDR3 reads CASSHAGGNEQYF. The DNA of the CDR3 is TGTGCCAGCAGCCACGCAGGGGGGAACGAGCAGTACTTC.

This clone has more than one count but fewer than ten. This chain connects TRBV2 to TRBJ1-5; possible D gene TRBD1, 5 bases. V dropped 1 base and J dropped 7 bases, with 17 bases sitting between them. In germline, CDR1 is SNHLY, CDR2 FYNNEI. The CDR3 runs 16 residues. The DNA of the CDR3 is TGTGCCAGCAGTGAAGAGAAGGTGGCAGGGTCCCAGCCCCAGCATTTT. It codes for CASSEEKVAGSQPQHF.

The gene calls are TRBV9 and TRBJ1-2, with a possible D match to TRBD1 (6 bases). Germline CDR1 and CDR2: SGDLS and YYNGEE. This CDR3 spans 14 amino acids. Trimming removed 0 bases from V and 5 bases from J, with 11 bases in between. For the CDR3, the DNA is TGTGCCAGCAGCGTAGATGGGACATATTATGGCTACACCTTC. This gives the protein CASSVDGTYYGYTF.

In regard to this clone: This same CDR3 is encoded by further DNA sequences in the sample. The chain has TRBV30 and TRBJ1-1; 7 bases fit TRBD1. Per the germline V gene, CDR1 is GTSNPN and CDR2 is SVGIG (reference sequence). The CDR3 runs to 14 residues. Trimming took 0 bases from V and 5 from J; bases not matched to a gene: 6. The CDR3 DNA reads TGTGCCTGGAGTGTCAGGGGGGGGCGAACTGAAGCTTTCTTT. Amino acid sequence: CAWSVRGGRTEAFF.

The V and J genes are TRBV5-5 and TRBJ1-1; D not resolved. CDR1 is SGHKS and CDR2 is YYEKEE in the germline V gene (reference sequence). Trimming removed 4 bases at V and 0 bases at J, with 7 bases between. The CDR3 sequence is 13 residues long. CDR3 nucleotide sequence: TGTGCCAGCAGCCTGTTATTGAACACTGAAGCTTTCTTT. This sequence encodes CASSLLLNTEAFF.

The chain is built from TRBV4-1 and TRBJ2-7; TRBD1 aligns across 8 bases. This CDR3 contains 13 residues. Germline V gene data show CDR1 as MGHRA and CDR2 as YSYEKL. V lost 4 bases and J lost 6; bases outside the gene matches: 5. The CDR3 spells CASSPGQGPEQYF. CDR3 nucleotides: TGCGCCAGCAGCCCCGGACAGGGACCCGAGCAGTACTTC.

The chain joins TRBV5-4 to TRBJ2-1; possible D gene TRBD2, 6 bases. V lost 1 base and J 5 bases, leaving 13 bases between the germline ends. Germline CDR1 reads SGHNT; CDR2 reads YYREEE (reference sequence). The CDR3 consists of 15 residues. The CDR3 nucleotides read TGTGCCAGCAGCTTGACATCGGGAGTAGACAATGAGCAGTTCTTC. The encoded protein is CASSLTSGVDNEQFF. The complete variable domain, with remaining parts taken from reference TRBV5-4 and TRBJ2-1, reads ETGVTQSPTHLIKTRGQQVTLRCSSQSGHNTVSWYQQALGQGPQFIFQYYREEENGRGNFPPRFSGLQFPNYSSELNVNALELDDSALYLCASSLTSGVDNEQFFGPGTRLTVL.